The entry that follows covers one T cell receptor beta chain sequence. This could be a read error, since a much larger clone is one nucleotide away. These data originate in a study of tumor-infiltrating lymphocytes in primary liver carcinoma. Overall study context: Men and women, 30 to 69 years of age, made up the patients.

Co-extraction of both nucleic acids (RNA and DNA) used roughly 20-33 mg of unsorted bulk tissue. The authors made TCR beta cDNA from roughly 480 ng total RNA with a constant-region primer. It was through three nested multiplex PCR rounds of slightly modified ARM-PCR that TCR beta libraries arose. Use of TRBV1-TRBV30 forward primers with a C-beta reverse primer characterized the first two PCR rounds, which lasted about 9 cycles each. TCRdb re-called the multiplex PCR reads through MiXCR, storing one row per CDR3 protein. The sample has roughly 100,000 distinct CDR3 sequences; more than 65% are singletons. CDR3 length: 14 residues.

Sequencing input: liver tumor tissue from sampling region 2. Subset reported: tumor region T2, inferior pole. This TCR was sampled from a woman aged 55-70 years with primary liver carcinoma and hepatitis B virus infection. The chain couples TRBV12-3 or TRBV12-4 to TRBJ2-2; 8 bases match TRBD1. The CDR3 sequence: CASSFNRGAAELLF. In nucleotides, the CDR3 is TGTGCCAGCAGTTTCAACAGGGGGGCGGCGGAGCTGCTTTTT.